This paragraph reports one T cell receptor beta chain. Its binding antigen is unknown. No qualities accompany the bases; no much larger clone lies one base away. The immunoSEQ multiplex PCR assay was used to amplify the TCRB and TCRAD loci from a standardized amount of quality-controlled genomic DNA. Amplicons spanned the V(D)J region at a length sufficient to cover the CDR3 and identify V and J genes. Amplicon sequencing was performed on an Illumina platform through the commercial immunoSEQ service. The paper's processing steps were these. Primer bias and sequencing errors were corrected as previously described, and TCRAD and TCRB definitions were based on the IMGT database. Repertoires were analysed with immunoSEQ Analyzer 3.0 and VDJTools, covering basic statistics, V/J segment usage, diversity estimates, rarefaction and pairwise overlap. Diversity was estimated with Chao1, ChaoE, Efron-Thisted, Shannon and inverse Simpson indices, and also on datasets down-sampled to the smallest sample. For repertoire overlap, CDR3 nucleotide sequence, V gene and J gene had to match strictly, and clustering was done by Jaccard-based multidimensional scaling. Entries here come from immuneACCESS through TCRdb and include only in-frame sequences with V and J called. Some clones fail to appear in such tables; in the studies checked, an unresolved V gene covers under half of the shortfall, and the cause of the remainder is unknown. That table supplies the V and J calls and clone size; D and trimming were determined from the DNA. Within this sample are about 120,000 clones, with around 94% of them counted one time only. The ten largest account for roughly 0.024% of the sample.

Thymus tissue was collected as surgical resects that were removed during corrective cardiac surgery. In Finland, the donors were immunologically healthy infants who were having open corrective cardiac surgery for congenital heart defects. Thymocytes were freed from the tissue by mechanical means and kept at -70 degrees C as pellets of roughly 9-30 million cells. Genomic DNA was extracted from frozen cell pellets with a QIAsymphony instrument. The CDR3, from cysteine to phenylalanine, totals 12 residues. Only the CDR3 part of the read is kept: 36 bases, read in frame from the first base. CDR1 and CDR2, looked up from the germline V gene (reference sequence), are SEHNR and FQNEAQ. The junction carries 9 bases between V and J, which are trimmed by 4 bases and 5 bases respectively. The data belong to a study of human thymus T cells (dated by TCRdb to the early 2020s). Context from the whole study: The study used 7 to 9 infant thymus samples plus four related peripheral blood samples to characterize TCR alpha and beta repertoires. Donor ages ranged from about 7 to 244 days, and the cohort comprised roughly six male and two female infants. General conclusions and limits of the study: Both the thymic and the peripheral blood repertoires appeared to show biased V and J gene segment usage. Highly overlapping thymic TCR repertoires among unrelated individuals were reported in the related research. On average, thymus samples gave hundreds of thousands of unique TCRB clonotypes, whereas blood samples gave roughly 80,000.

Here the chain combines TRBV7-9 and TRBJ2-7; matching of 5 bases hints at TRBD1 as the D gene. This TCR was sampled from a boy less than two years old with a congenital heart defect but otherwise immunologically healthy. Specimen: thymus tissue. The nucleotides read TGTGCCAGCAGCTCTGGGGCCAACGAGCAGTACTTC. Its translation is CASSSGANEQYF.